The rows below give T cell receptor beta chains drawn from one sample of a study of T cell responses to AZD1222 COVID-19 vaccine. This table comes from immunoSEQ multiplex PCR, and its TCRdb copy is limited to in-frame clones, with some not included. The sample contains 140,000 or so clones, 70% to 90% of which appear only once. The sample in question was peripheral blood, obtained 28 days after the second AZD1222 dose. These receptors were obtained from an adult who received the AZD1222 COVID-19 vaccine. CDR3s include the opening cysteine and the closing phenylalanine or tryptophan. D genes are given only for firm matches. Size tells how often a clone was seen (once, few, many) or the class of an expanded clone, and some rows leave it out.

d_call clone_size j_call v_call cdr3_aa cdr3_nt
- - TRBJ1-5 TRBV10-3 CAISESRGLEPQHF TGTGCCATCAGTGAGTCACGCGGCTTGGAGCCCCAGCATTTT
TRBD2 - TRBJ2-1 TRBV9 CASSVGTSDYNEQFF TGTGCCAGCAGCGTAGGGACTAGCGACTACAATGAGCAGTTCTTC
- - TRBJ1-1 TRBV7-2 CASSLHMNTEAFF TGTGCCAGCAGCTTACACATGAACACTGAAGCTTTCTTT
TRBD1 - TRBJ1-3 TRBV29-1 CSVVPGQAAGNTIYF TGCAGCGTAGTACCGGGACAGGCGGCCGGAAACACCATATATTTT
- - TRBJ1-1 TRBV18 CASSPMQGNTEAFF TGTGCCAGCTCACCAATGCAGGGAAACACTGAAGCTTTCTTT
- - TRBJ2-1 TRBV28 CASTSAGGDEQFF TGTGCCAGCACCAGCGCGGGCGGCGATGAGCAGTTCTTC
- - TRBJ1-4 TRBV11-2 CASSPGQFATNEKLFF TGTGCCAGCAGCCCAGGACAGTTTGCAACTAATGAAAAACTGTTTTTT
- - TRBJ2-1 TRBV4-2 CASSQDHRGGRNEQFF TGTGCCAGCAGCCAAGATCACCGGGGAGGAAGAAATGAGCAGTTCTTC
TRBD1 - TRBJ1-5 TRBV19 CASTSRDRGYQPQHF TGTGCCAGTACCTCCCGGGACAGGGGTTATCAGCCCCAGCATTTT
TRBD2 - TRBJ2-3 TRBV12-3/TRBV12-4 CASRHPSGGRQYF TGTGCCAGCAGGCACCCCTCGGGGGGACGGCAGTATTTT
TRBD1 - TRBJ1-2 TRBV30 CAWSVSFGTGKGYTF TGTGCCTGGAGTGTATCGTTCGGGACAGGGAAGGGCTACACCTTC
TRBD1 - TRBJ1-5 TRBV6-1 CASNEQGAQPQHF TGTGCCAGCAACGAGCAGGGGGCCCAACCCCAACATTTT
- - TRBJ1-3 TRBV10-3 CAISESGFSGNTIYF TGTGCCATCAGTGAGTCCGGGTTCTCTGGAAACACCATATATTTT
- - TRBJ2-7 TRBV9 CASSAYGTRDEQYF TGTGCCAGCAGCGCGTATGGGACAAGGGACGAGCAGTACTTC
TRBD1 - TRBJ1-4 TRBV5-6 CASSRPQGQGGEKLFF TGTGCCAGCAGCCGCCCCCAGGGACAGGGCGGCGAAAAACTGTTTTTT
- once TRBJ2-3 TRBV10-3 CAIRAGPDTQYF TGTGCCATCAGGGCGGGGCCAGATACGCAGTATTTT
TRBD2 - TRBJ2-1 TRBV4-1 CASSQGLAGGFSYNEQFF TGCGCCAGCAGCCAAGGGCTAGCGGGGGGCTTCTCCTACAATGAGCAGTTCTTC
- - TRBJ2-3 TRBV3-1/TRBV3-2 CASSQGIFAQYF TGTGCCAGCAGCCAAGGGATTTTCGCGCAGTATTTT
TRBD1 once TRBJ1-2 TRBV20-1 CSASGGGGGGYTF TGCAGTGCTAGTGGGGGAGGGGGCGGTGGCTACACCTTC
- - TRBJ2-5 TRBV11-2 CASSLGGVQEKTQYF TGTGCCAGCAGCTTAGGAGGCGTACAGGAAAAGACCCAGTACTTC
- - TRBJ1-1 TRBV7-2 CASSLVIGTSTEAFF TGTGCCAGCAGCTTAGTAATCGGGACATCTACTGAAGCTTTCTTT
- - TRBJ1-1 TRBV15 CATTRVMNTEAFF TGTGCCACCACCAGGGTGATGAACACTGAAGCTTTCTTT
TRBD2 - TRBJ2-3 TRBV7-2 CASSLFPRGSTDTQYF TGTGCCAGCAGCTTATTCCCGCGGGGGAGCACAGATACGCAGTATTTT
- - TRBJ1-2 TRBV28 CASSPVDLYGIYGYTF TGTGCCAGCAGTCCAGTGGACTTGTATGGAATCTATGGCTACACCTTC
TRBD1 - TRBJ2-4 TRBV29-1 CSVYPSGQGIKNIQYF TGCAGCGTTTACCCCTCGGGACAGGGGATCAAAAACATTCAGTACTTC
- few TRBJ1-5 TRBV4-1 CASSQVNLGVGNQPQHF TGCGCCAGCAGCCAAGTAAATCTAGGGGTAGGCAATCAGCCCCAGCATTTT
TRBD2 - TRBJ2-3 TRBV6-4 CASRERGTTQYF TGTGCCAGCAGAGAGCGGGGGACTACGCAGTATTTT
TRBD2 once TRBJ2-3 TRBV19 CASSSASGRLDTQYF TGTGCCAGTAGTAGCGCTAGCGGGAGGCTAGATACGCAGTATTTT
- - TRBJ2-5 TRBV6-5 CASGGGNQETQYF TGTGCCAGCGGGGGCGGGAACCAAGAGACCCAGTACTTC
- - TRBJ1-3 TRBV10-1 CASSEGPGNTIYF TGCGCCAGCAGTGAGGGTCCTGGAAACACCATATATTTT
- - TRBJ2-2 TRBV30 CAWSSPGETGELFF TGTGCCTGGAGTTCGCCGGGAGAGACCGGGGAGCTGTTTTTT
- - TRBJ1-5 TRBV28 CASSLWDPQYPNQPQHF TGTGCCAGCAGTTTGTGGGACCCACAGTATCCCAATCAGCCCCAGCATTTT
TRBD2 - TRBJ2-5 TRBV4-2 CASSQGLAGGETQYF TGTGCCAGCAGCCAGGGACTAGCGGGAGGTGAGACCCAGTACTTC
TRBD1 - TRBJ2-2 TRBV11-3 CASWTGEKIKALVNTGELFF TGTGCCTCCTGGACAGGGGAAAAAATCAAGGCTCTAGTAAACACCGGGGAGCTGTTTTTT
- few TRBJ1-5 TRBV30 CAWNRDPNQPQHF TGTGCCTGGAACCGGGACCCCAATCAGCCCCAGCATTTT
- - TRBJ1-1 TRBV11-2 CASSLDGWSEAFF TGTGCCAGCAGCTTAGATGGTTGGTCTGAAGCTTTCTTT
TRBD2 - TRBJ2-4 TRBV6-5 CASSYGGLAGLQYF TGTGCCAGCAGTTACGGGGGACTAGCGGGACTGCAGTACTTC
- - TRBJ1-2 TRBV12-3/TRBV12-4 CASSYSGAGYTF TGTGCCAGCAGCTACTCCGGCGCTGGCTACACCTTC
- - TRBJ2-3 TRBV6-6 CASSYSTMDTQYF TGTGCCAGCAGTTACTCCACTATGGATACGCAGTATTTT
- once TRBJ2-4 TRBV3-1/TRBV3-2 CASSQDTRANIQYF TGTGCCAGCAGCCAAGATACTAGGGCAAACATTCAGTACTTC
TRBD1 - TRBJ1-1 TRBV2 CASNRDRSMNTEAFF TGTGCCAGCAACCGGGACAGGTCCATGAACACTGAAGCTTTCTTT
- - TRBJ2-6 TRBV27 CASRRGSSGANVLTF TGTGCCAGCCGGCGGGGAAGCTCTGGGGCCAACGTCCTGACTTTC
- - TRBJ2-5 TRBV12-3/TRBV12-4 CASSLGETQYF TGTGCCAGCAGTTTAGGCGAGACCCAGTACTTC
- - TRBJ2-1 TRBV7-9 CASSLAGGLDNEQFF TGTGCCAGCAGCTTAGCGGGGGGGCTGGACAATGAGCAGTTCTTC
TRBD1 - TRBJ1-1 TRBV18 CASSPTTGTGRPEAFF TGTGCCAGCTCACCCACCACCGGGACAGGGCGGCCTGAAGCTTTCTTT
- few TRBJ2-1 TRBV30 CAWSVFSGVGEQFF TGTGCCTGGAGTGTATTTTCTGGGGTCGGTGAGCAGTTCTTC
- - TRBJ2-2 TRBV10-3 CAINSEANTGELFF TGTGCCATCAACTCAGAGGCGAACACCGGGGAGCTGTTTTTT
TRBD1 - TRBJ2-7 TRBV11-2 CASSARQGSYEQYF TGTGCCAGCAGCGCCCGACAGGGCTCCTACGAGCAGTACTTC
TRBD2 once TRBJ2-1 TRBV5-4 CASSSRSGGDEQFF TGTGCCAGCAGCTCCCGTAGCGGGGGGGATGAGCAGTTCTTC
- once TRBJ2-5 TRBV15 CATSTQYFETQYF TGTGCCACCAGCACTCAGTATTTTGAGACCCAGTACTTC
TRBD1 - TRBJ2-3 TRBV6-2/TRBV6-3 CASSFLTRDRDTDTQYF TGTGCCAGCAGTTTCCTAACCCGGGACAGAGACACAGATACGCAGTATTTT
- - TRBJ1-1 TRBV11-3 CASSKVLNTEAFF TGTGCCAGCAGCAAGGTACTGAACACTGAAGCTTTCTTT
- - TRBJ2-5 TRBV19 CASSPGVTGQETQYF TGTGCCAGTAGCCCAGGGGTGACGGGGCAAGAGACCCAGTACTTC
- - TRBJ2-3 TRBV18 CASSQESSSTDTQYF TGTGCCAGCTCACAGGAAAGTTCATCCACAGATACGCAGTATTTT